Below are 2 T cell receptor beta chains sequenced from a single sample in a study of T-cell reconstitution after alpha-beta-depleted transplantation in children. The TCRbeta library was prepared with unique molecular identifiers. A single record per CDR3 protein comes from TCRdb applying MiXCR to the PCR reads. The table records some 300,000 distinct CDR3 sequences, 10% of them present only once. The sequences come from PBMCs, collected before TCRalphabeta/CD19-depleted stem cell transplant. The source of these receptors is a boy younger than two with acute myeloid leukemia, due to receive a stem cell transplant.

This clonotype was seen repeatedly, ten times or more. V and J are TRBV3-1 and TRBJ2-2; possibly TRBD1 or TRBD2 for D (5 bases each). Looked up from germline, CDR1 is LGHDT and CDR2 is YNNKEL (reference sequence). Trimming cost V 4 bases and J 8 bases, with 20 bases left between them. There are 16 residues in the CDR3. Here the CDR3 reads CASSLTGARSRGELFF. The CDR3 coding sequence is TGTGCCAGCAGCCTGACCGGGGCAAGGAGCCGGGGGGAGCTGTTTTTT.

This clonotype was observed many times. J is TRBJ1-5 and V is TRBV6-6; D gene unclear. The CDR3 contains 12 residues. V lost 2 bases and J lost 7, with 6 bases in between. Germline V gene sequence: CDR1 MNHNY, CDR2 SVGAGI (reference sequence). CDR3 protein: CASSYHEQPQHF. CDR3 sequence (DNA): TGTGCCAGCAGTTACCACGAACAGCCCCAGCATTTT.